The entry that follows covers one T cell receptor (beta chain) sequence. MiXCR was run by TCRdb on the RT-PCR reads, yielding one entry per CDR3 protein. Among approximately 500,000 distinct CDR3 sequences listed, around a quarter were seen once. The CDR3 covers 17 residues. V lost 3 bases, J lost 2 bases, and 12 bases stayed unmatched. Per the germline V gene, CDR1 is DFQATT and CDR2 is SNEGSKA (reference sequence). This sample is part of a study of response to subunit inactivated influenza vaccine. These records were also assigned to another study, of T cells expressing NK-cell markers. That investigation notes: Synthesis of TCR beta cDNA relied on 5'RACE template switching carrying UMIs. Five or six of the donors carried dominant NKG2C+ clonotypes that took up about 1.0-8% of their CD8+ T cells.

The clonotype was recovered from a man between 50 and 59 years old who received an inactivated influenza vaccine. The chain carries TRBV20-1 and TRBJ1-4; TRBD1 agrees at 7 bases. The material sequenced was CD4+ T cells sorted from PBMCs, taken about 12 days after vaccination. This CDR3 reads CSASGSGEGATNEKLFF. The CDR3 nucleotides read TGCAGTGCTAGCGGGTCTGGGGAGGGGGCGACTAATGAAAAACTGTTTTTT.